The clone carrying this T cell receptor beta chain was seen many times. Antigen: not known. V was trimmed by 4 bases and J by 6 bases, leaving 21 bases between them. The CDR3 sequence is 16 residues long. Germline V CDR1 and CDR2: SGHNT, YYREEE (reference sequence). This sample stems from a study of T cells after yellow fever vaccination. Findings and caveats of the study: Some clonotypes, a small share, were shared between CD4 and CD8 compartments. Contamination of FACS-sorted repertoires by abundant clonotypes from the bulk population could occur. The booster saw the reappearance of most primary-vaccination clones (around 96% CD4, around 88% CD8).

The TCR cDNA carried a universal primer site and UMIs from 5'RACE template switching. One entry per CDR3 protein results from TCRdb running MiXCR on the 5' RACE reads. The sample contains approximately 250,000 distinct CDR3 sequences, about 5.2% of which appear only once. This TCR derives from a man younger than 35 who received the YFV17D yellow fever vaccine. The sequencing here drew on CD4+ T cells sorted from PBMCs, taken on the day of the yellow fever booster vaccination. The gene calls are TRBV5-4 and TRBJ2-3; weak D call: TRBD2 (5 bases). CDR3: CASSPGGSGRGDTQYF. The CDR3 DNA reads TGTGCCAGCAGCCCCGGCGGTAGTGGCAGAGGGGATACGCAGTATTTT.